Included here is one T cell receptor (beta chain) sequence, with context. Looked up from germline, CDR1 is MNHEY and CDR2 is SMNVEV (reference sequence). The CDR3 spans 13 residues. The V end was cut by 3 bases, the J end by 2 bases, with 2 bases between. The data originate from a study of blood T cell repertoires in COVID-19. Study-level information: There were acute and convalescent COVID-19 samples, and they came from the United States, Italy and Spain. Sample material is recorded as cDNA or gDNA derived from T cells, B-cell-depleted T cells, or PBMCs.

Per the original methods: The assay estimated nucleated cells by amplifying reference gene primers. The protocol was immunoSEQ multiplex PCR, while the TCRdb copy is restricted to in-frame clones and leaves out a portion. V and J calls and clone size follow that table, whereas D and trimming were derived from the DNA. The sample comprises 90,000 or so clones, approximately 86% of which are singletons, and 1.2% rests with the top ten. This chain connects TRBV27 to TRBJ2-6; no clear D. The source material was peripheral blood. The clonotype was recovered from a man older than 75 with active or convalescent COVID-19. The CDR3 spells CASSFTGANVLTF. CDR3 DNA sequence: TGTGCCAGCAGTTTTACTGGGGCCAACGTCCTGACTTTC.